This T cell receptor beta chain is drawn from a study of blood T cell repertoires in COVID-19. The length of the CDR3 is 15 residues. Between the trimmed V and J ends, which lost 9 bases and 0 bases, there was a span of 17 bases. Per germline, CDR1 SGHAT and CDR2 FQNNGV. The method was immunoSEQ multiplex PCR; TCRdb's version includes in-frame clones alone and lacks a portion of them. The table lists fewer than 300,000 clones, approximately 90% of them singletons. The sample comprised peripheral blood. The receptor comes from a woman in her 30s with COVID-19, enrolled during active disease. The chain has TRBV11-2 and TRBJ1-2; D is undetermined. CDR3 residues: CARREAIKSNYGYTF. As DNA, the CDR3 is TGTGCCAGAAGAGAAGCTATCAAATCTAACTATGGCTACACCTTC.